The 14 T cell receptor beta chains reported below all come from one sample, sequenced in a study of cytomegalovirus exposure and HLA in healthy donors. The PCR contained 60 Vbeta and 13 Jbeta primers. Data came from immunoSEQ multiplex PCR; TCRdb stores just in-frame clones and leaves some out. The data show 90,000 to 100,000 clones, less than 80% seen once. The sample taken for sequencing was PBMCs. These receptors originate from a man aged 35 to 55 in good health and CMV-seronegative.

V is TRBV28 and J is TRBJ1-2; D uncertain. Germline V CDR1 and CDR2: MDHEN, SYDVKM. The CDR3 loop spans 14 amino acids. The germline V and J ends were trimmed by 3 bases and 6 bases, with 14 bases remaining between them. In DNA form, the CDR3 reads TGTGCCAGCAGTTTTCTGGCGCAGCGCCATGGCTACACCTTC. It specifies CASSFLAQRHGYTF.

This sequence joins TRBV11-2 and TRBJ2-5; D remains unclear. Deletions cut 5 bases from V and 3 bases from J, with 7 bases between. Germline lookup yields CDR1 SGHAT and CDR2 FQNNGV. The CDR3 extends over 12 amino acids. Here the CDR3 DNA reads TGTGCCAGCAGCCTTGTCGAAGAGACCCAGTACTTC. This codes for CASSLVEETQYF.

This clone was recorded once. This chain joins TRBV27 and TRBJ2-7; TRBD2 aligns across 9 bases. Germline V CDR1 and CDR2: MNHEY, SMNVEV (reference sequence). J gave up 4 bases and V 4 bases, and 8 bases lay outside the gene matches. The CDR3 spans 15 residues. Written as DNA, the CDR3 is TGTGCCAGCAGTTCCCGACTAGCGGCCGATTACGAGCAGTACTTC. It yields the protein CASSSRLAADYEQYF.

This sequence joins TRBV5-1 and TRBJ2-3, with TRBD2 matching over 7 bases. CDR3 length: 15 residues. CDR1 and CDR2 from the germline V gene are SGHRS and YFSETQ. V was clipped by 3 bases and J by 1 base; unmatched bases: 5. Here the CDR3 DNA reads TGCGCCAGCAGCTGGTCGGGAGGAGGCACAGATACGCAGTATTTT. Translation: CASSWSGGGTDTQYF. The complete variable domain, with remaining parts taken from reference TRBV5-1 and TRBJ2-3, reads KAGVTQTPRYLIKTRGQQVTLSCSPISGHRSVSWYQQTPGQGLQFLFEYFSETQRNKGNFPGRFSGRQFSNSRSEMNVSTLELGDSALYLCASSWSGGGTDTQYFGPGTRLTVL.

This clone was counted a single time. The chain couples TRBV4-1 to TRBJ2-2; TRBD2 matches 11 bases. Germline lookup yields CDR1 MGHRA and CDR2 YSYEKL. This CDR3 contains 15 residues. The V gene end was trimmed by 2 bases and the J gene end by 6 bases; junction bases not matched to a gene: 2. The CDR3 is CASSQTSGRPGELFF. As DNA, the CDR3 is TGCGCCAGCAGCCAAACTAGCGGGAGACCCGGGGAGCTGTTTTTT.

The chain combines TRBV10-3 with TRBJ2-5; D is unclear. The length of the CDR3 is 14 residues. CDR1 and CDR2 from the germline V gene are ENHRY and SYGVKD. Trimming cost V 4 bases and J 1 base, with 10 bases left between them. CDR3 in DNA: TGTGCCATCAGTGCAGCCGACATCCAAGAGACCCAGTACTTC. Translation gives CAISAADIQETQYF.

The CDR3: CATSRLSNRADSYEQYF. The DNA for the CDR3 is TGTGCCACCAGCAGATTATCAAACAGGGCCGACTCCTACGAGCAGTACTTC. The rearrangement links TRBV15 to TRBJ2-7, with TRBD1 as a possible D gene (6 bases). Between the trimmed V and J ends, which lost 2 bases and 0 bases, there was a span of 17 bases. Germline CDR1 and CDR2: LNHNV and YYDKDF (reference sequence). CDR3 length: 17 amino acids. Full variable domain (outside the CDR3, taken from reference TRBV15 and TRBJ2-7): DAMVIQNPRYQVTQFGKPVTLSCSQTLNHNVMYWYQQKSSQAPKLLFHYYDKDFNNEADTPDNFQSRRPNTSFCFLDIRSPGLGDTAMYLCATSRLSNRADSYEQYFGPGTRLTVT.

This clone was found once. The chain recombines TRBV4-3 with TRBJ1-4; TRBD1 might be the D (6 bases). This CDR3 has 13 residues. V was trimmed by 4 bases and J by 6 bases, leaving 9 bases between them. Germline V gene sequence: CDR1 LGHNA, CDR2 YSLEER. The CDR3 reads CASSPNRDEKLFF. The CDR3 DNA reads as TGCGCCAGCAGCCCCAACAGGGATGAAAAACTGTTTTTT.

Of note for this clone: Lacking the conserved final phenylalanine or tryptophan, this CDR3 likely reflects a read error. The gene calls are TRBV7-2 and TRBJ1-2; D gene unclear. V gave up 2 bases and J gave up 0 bases, with 7 bases separating them. Looked up from germline, CDR1 is SGHTA and CDR2 is FQGNSA. CDR3 length: 14 amino acids. CDR3 protein: CASSLYISNYGYTL. The DNA of the CDR3 is TGTGCCAGCAGCTTATATATTTCTAACTATGGCTACACCCTC.

This chain uses TRBV7-8 with TRBJ2-7, with 7 nucleotides matching TRBD1. The CDR3 has 13 residues. J lost 3 bases, V lost 1 base, and 0 bases had no gene match. Germline-derived CDR1 and CDR2 are SGHVS and FQNEAQ. The CDR3 DNA reads TGTGCCAGCAGCTTAGGGACAGGCTACGAGCAGTACTTC. It specifies CASSLGTGYEQYF.

Turning to this clone: The germline gene is not matched at one end of the junction; a read error may be the cause. The chain has TRBV20-1 and TRBJ2-3, with TRBD2 as a possible D gene (6 bases). This CDR3 spans 10 amino acids. In germline, CDR1 is DFQATT, CDR2 SNEGSKA (reference sequence). DNA of the CDR3: TGCAGTGCTAGCCTCCGGGACTCTTTTTTT. Residues: CSASLRDSFF.

This clone occurred once. The chain employs TRBV28 and TRBJ2-5, with 10 bases fitting TRBD2. Trimming took 5 bases from V and 3 from J; bases not matched to a gene: 12. Germline lookup yields CDR1 MDHEN and CDR2 SYDVKM. This CDR3 spans 17 amino acids. CDR3 in DNA: TGTGCCAGCAGTGGAATGGGTTTACTAGCGGGGAAAGAGACCCAGTACTTC. Encoded protein: CASSGMGLLAGKETQYF.

The chain employs TRBV7-2 and TRBJ2-3; D possibly corresponds to TRBD2 (6 bases). The CDR3 extends over 16 amino acids. V lost 5 bases and J 4 bases, leaving 19 bases between the germline ends. The germline CDR1 and CDR2 sequences are SGHTA and FQGNSA. The CDR3 protein is CASSLGGDSRADTQYF. The CDR3, as DNA: TGTGCCAGCAGCCTGGGCGGGGACTCACGGGCAGATACGCAGTATTTT.

This chain connects TRBV19 to TRBJ1-6; 10 bases align to TRBD1. The CDR3 totals 14 residues. V gave up 4 bases and J gave up 10 bases; unmatched junction bases: 4. Germline V gene data show CDR1 as LNHDA and CDR2 as SQIVND (reference sequence). The CDR3 sequence: CASSTTGGFSPLHF. The CDR3 DNA reads TGTGCCAGTAGTACGACAGGGGGCTTCTCACCCCTCCACTTT.